This T cell receptor beta chain was sequenced for a study of cytomegalovirus exposure and HLA in healthy donors. The assay was immunoSEQ multiplex PCR, and TCRdb's table has in-frame clones only and misses some. Of roughly 280,000 clones listed, approximately 86% were seen once; the top ten hold 0.9% to 1.1%. This CDR3 comprises 14 residues. Germline CDR1 SQVTM, CDR2 ANQGSEA. V lost 6 bases, J lost 1 base, and 16 bases lay in between. Sequenced material: PBMCs. This TCR was sampled from a young woman in good health and CMV-seronegative. This chain connects TRBV29-1 to TRBJ2-7, with D possibly TRBD2 on 5 matching bases. CDR3: CSVGEQESSYEQYF. CDR3 nucleotide sequence: TGCAGCGTCGGGGAGCAGGAAAGTTCCTACGAGCAGTACTTC.